The 13 T cell receptor beta chains listed next were all sequenced from one sample in a study of blood T cell repertoires in COVID-19. Method: immunoSEQ multiplex PCR; TCRdb's copy keeps in-frame clones and lacks some. The table has approximately 120,000 clones, 65% to 90% seen once. The sample taken for sequencing was peripheral blood. Receptors were obtained from a man at least 80 years old with active or convalescent COVID-19.

The rearrangement uses TRBV7-9 and TRBJ2-7, with a possible D match to TRBD2 (5 bases). The CDR3 runs to 12 residues. Germline V gives CDR1 SEHNR, CDR2 FQNEAQ (reference sequence). Between the trimmed V and J ends, which lost 6 bases and 4 bases, there was a span of 10 bases. The CDR3 region is CASSTRPYEQYF. The CDR3 DNA is TGTGCCAGCAGTACTAGACCGTACGAGCAGTACTTC.

The J gene is TRBJ2-7, the V gene TRBV11-2, with 7 bases that match TRBD1. CDR1 is SGHAT and CDR2 is FQNNGV in the germline V gene. The ends lost 2 bases at V and 2 bases at J; junction bases unmatched: 9. CDR3 length: 16 residues. The CDR3 coding sequence is TGTGCCAGCAGCTTATTGCGAGGGGGCGCAACCTACGAGCAGTACTTC. It yields the protein CASSLLRGGATYEQYF.

The chain recombines TRBV6-5 with TRBJ2-4; tentative D call: TRBD2 (5 bases). CDR1 MNHEY and CDR2 SVGAGI come from the germline V gene. The CDR3 is made up of 13 amino acids. V was pared by 4 bases and J by 6 bases, with 10 bases between. CDR3 sequence (DNA): TGTGCCAGCAGTTCGGGGAGAACAAACATTCAGTACTTC. This gives the protein CASSSGRTNIQYF.

J is TRBJ2-5 and V is TRBV5-4; maybe TRBD2 (6 bases). The CDR3 sequence is 14 residues long. Trimming removed 1 base from V and 5 bases from J, with 12 bases in between. Germline values: CDR1 SGHNT, CDR2 YYREEE (reference sequence). CDR3 region: CASSLRGVVETQYF. The CDR3 DNA is TGTGCCAGCAGCTTGCGCGGGGTTGTGGAGACCCAGTACTTC. The variable domain in full, completed from reference TRBV5-4 and TRBJ2-5, reads ETGVTQSPTHLIKTRGQQVTLRCSSQSGHNTVSWYQQALGQGPQFIFQYYREEENGRGNFPPRFSGLQFPNYSSELNVNALELDDSALYLCASSLRGVVETQYFGPGTRLLVL.

The J gene is TRBJ2-2, the V gene TRBV6-2 or TRBV6-3, with D perhaps matching TRBD2 (5 bases). V dropped 3 bases and J dropped 2 bases, with 7 bases sitting between them. CDR1 is MNHEY, CDR2 SVGEGT, per germline. The CDR3 runs 14 residues. The CDR3 spells CASSYLANTGELFF. CDR3 sequence (DNA): TGTGCCAGCAGTTATCTAGCCAACACCGGGGAGCTGTTTTTT.

The chain couples TRBV15 to TRBJ1-5, with TRBD1 identical over 7 bases. This CDR3 region has 15 residues. Trimming took 7 bases from V and 0 from J; bases not matched to a gene: 6. CDR1 LNHNV and CDR2 YYDKDF come from the germline V gene (reference sequence). This CDR3 is CATNTGAFSNQPQHF. CDR3 sequence (DNA): TGTGCCACCAACACAGGGGCTTTTAGCAATCAGCCCCAGCATTTT.

This chain uses TRBV7-2 with TRBJ2-3; perhaps TRBD2 as D (6 bases). Germline V gives CDR1 SGHTA, CDR2 FQGNSA. Trimming removed 8 bases from V and 3 bases from J, with 18 bases in between. The length of the CDR3 is 15 residues. In DNA form, the CDR3 reads TGTGCCAGCCGACTGACGGGAGTCGGGACAGATACGCAGTATTTT. Its protein is CASRLTGVGTDTQYF. Based on the CDR3 plus reference TRBV7-2 and TRBJ2-3, the full variable domain is GAGVSQSPSNKVTEKGKDVELRCDPISGHTALYWYRQSLGQGLEFLIYFQGNSAPDKSGLPSDRFSAERTGGSVSTLTIQRTQQEDSAVYLCASRLTGVGTDTQYFGPGTRLTVL.

V usage is TRBV7-2 and J usage is TRBJ2-7, with 8 bases that match TRBD1. CDR3 size: 17 residues. V trimming: 1 base; J trimming: 1 base; junction bases outside the gene matches: 9. From germline, CDR1 is SGHTA and CDR2 FQGNSA. This CDR3 is CASSLGLRQGWSYEQYF. CDR3 nucleotides: TGTGCCAGCAGCTTAGGTCTCCGACAGGGGTGGTCCTACGAGCAGTACTTC.

V and J are TRBV5-1 and TRBJ1-5; 7 bases align to TRBD1. The CDR3 is 13 residues long. The germline V gene encodes CDR1 SGHRS and CDR2 YFSETQ. The V and J ends lost 4 bases and 7 bases, in that order; junction bases with no gene match: 5. CDR3 coding DNA: TGCGCCAGCAGCCAGACAGGGAACCAGCCCCAGCATTTT. It specifies CASSQTGNQPQHF. The full variable domain, rest sourced from reference TRBV5-1 and TRBJ1-5, is KAGVTQTPRYLIKTRGQQVTLSCSPISGHRSVSWYQQTPGQGLQFLFEYFSETQRNKGNFPGRFSGRQFSNSRSEMNVSTLELGDSALYLCASSQTGNQPQHFGDGTRLSIL.

This rearrangement joins TRBV5-4 to TRBJ1-1, with D tentatively TRBD1 (5 bases). Trimming removed 4 bases at V and 4 bases at J, with 14 bases between. CDR1 and CDR2 (germline): SGHNT, YYREEE (reference sequence). The CDR3 covers 14 residues. The CDR3 is CASSLGVLGTEAFF. The DNA of the CDR3 is TGTGCCAGCAGCCTAGGGGTATTGGGCACTGAAGCTTTCTTT.

This sequence joins TRBV23-1 and TRBJ1-1, with D possibly matching TRBD1 (6 bases). TRBV23-1 is an ORF for which the function is uncertain. The germline V and J ends were trimmed by 6 bases and 1 base, with 12 bases remaining between them. This CDR3 is built from 14 residues. CDR3 loop: CASSLGHKNTEAFF. The CDR3 coding sequence is TGCGCCAGCAGCTTGGGACATAAGAACACTGAAGCTTTCTTT.

This clone was seen a handful of times. The chain combines TRBV30 with TRBJ1-6; TRBD1 agrees at 10 bases. After removal of 2 bases from V and 10 bases from J, the junction contained 8 bases not matched to a gene. Germline CDR1 GTSNPN, CDR2 SVGIG (reference sequence). The CDR3 is 15 amino acids. The CDR3 region has the DNA TGTGCCTGGAGTTCCAGGGGACAGGGGATATCACCCCTCCACTTT. Translated: CAWSSRGQGISPLHF.

This rearrangement joins TRBV6-5 to TRBJ2-3, with D possibly matching TRBD1 (5 bases). In germline, CDR1 is MNHEY, CDR2 SVGAGI. This CDR3 contains 13 residues. The V gene lost 6 bases and the J gene lost 5 bases, with 12 bases spanning the gap. CDR3 DNA sequence: TGTGCCAGCAGCCGTTTAGGGGTAGATACGCAGTATTTT. This codes for CASSRLGVDTQYF.